Shown below are 13 T cell receptor beta chains from a single sample sequenced in a study of T cells after posttransplantation cyclophosphamide. The repertoire was sequenced with immunoSEQ multiplex PCR; TCRdb's copy has only in-frame clones and lacks some. The sample yields tens of thousands of clones, without any singletons. The sequenced material came from PBMCs. These receptors came from a woman aged 55-69 years in good health, CMV-negative, and a related stem cell transplant donor.

This clone was counted ten times or more. This rearrangement joins TRBV19 to TRBJ1-2; TRBD1 might be the D (6 bases). The CDR3 has 14 residues. V was clipped by 0 bases and J by 4 bases, with 9 bases between them. CDR1 LNHDA and CDR2 SQIVND come from the germline V gene (reference sequence). CDR3 amino acids: CASSIEDRPYGYTF. In nucleotides, the CDR3 is TGTGCCAGTAGTATAGAAGACAGGCCCTATGGCTACACCTTC. Drawing the rest from reference TRBV19 and TRBJ1-2, the complete variable domain is DGGITQSPKYLFRKEGQNVTLSCEQNLNHDAMYWYRQDPGQGLRLIYYSQIVNDFQKGDIAEGYSVSREKKESFPLTVTSAQKNPTAFYLCASSIEDRPYGYTFGSGTRLTVV.

This clone was detected ten times or more. The V and J genes are TRBV5-4 and TRBJ1-2; possibly TRBD1 for D (5 bases). This CDR3 is 13 amino acids long. Germline CDR1 and CDR2: SGHNT and YYREEE (reference sequence). With 0 bases removed from V and 5 bases from J, the gap between germline ends came to 8 bases. In DNA form, the CDR3 reads TGTGCCAGCAGCTTGGGGGGGACTTATGGCTACACCTTC. It yields the protein CASSLGGTYGYTF.

There are many counts of this clone. The gene calls are TRBV4-1 and TRBJ1-4; no definite D call. Trimming pared 0 bases from V and 15 bases from J, leaving 11 bases between. From germline, CDR1 is MGHRA and CDR2 YSYEKL. The CDR3 runs 12 residues. For the CDR3, the DNA is TGCGCCAGCAGCCAAGAAAGCGGTCCCGTGTTTTTT. Amino acids: CASSQESGPVFF.

At least ten counts were recorded for this clone. V and J are TRBV27 and TRBJ2-2, with 11 bases that match TRBD2. The germline CDR1 and CDR2 sequences are MNHEY and SMNVEV (reference sequence). The CDR3 covers 15 residues. V lost 3 bases, J lost 5 bases, and 2 bases stayed unmatched. The CDR3 here is CASSFWTSGTGELFF. CDR3 DNA sequence: TGTGCCAGCAGTTTTTGGACTAGCGGGACCGGGGAGCTGTTTTTT.

This clone was seen repeatedly, ten times or more. The genes are TRBV19 and TRBJ2-1, with D perhaps TRBD1 (6 bases). CDR3 size: 14 residues. Per the germline V gene, CDR1 is LNHDA and CDR2 is SQIVND (reference sequence). V shed 6 bases and J shed 4 bases, with 13 bases lying between them. CDR3: CASSNRVSYNEQFF. The CDR3 DNA is TGTGCCAGTAGCAACAGGGTCTCGTACAATGAGCAGTTCTTC. The whole variable domain, filled in from reference TRBV19 and TRBJ2-1, reads DGGITQSPKYLFRKEGQNVTLSCEQNLNHDAMYWYRQDPGQGLRLIYYSQIVNDFQKGDIAEGYSVSREKKESFPLTVTSAQKNPTAFYLCASSNRVSYNEQFFGPGTRLTVL.

The rearrangement uses TRBV27 and TRBJ2-1; no firm D call. The germline gives CDR1 MNHEY, CDR2 SMNVEV (reference sequence). Trimming took off 6 bases at V and 0 bases at J, with 6 bases between the two ends. The CDR3 spans 13 residues. The CDR3 loop is CASSFSSYNEQFF. CDR3 nucleotides: TGTGCCAGCAGCTTCAGCTCCTACAATGAGCAGTTCTTC.

This clone was observed many times. J is TRBJ2-5 and V is TRBV11-3; 12 bases match TRBD1. The CDR3 runs to 15 residues. The trim removed 4 bases at V and 5 bases at J, leaving 5 bases unmatched. Germline V lookup: CDR1 SGHNT, CDR2 YENEEA. CDR3 in amino acids: CASSSGTGGLETQYF. CDR3 nucleotide sequence: TGTGCCAGCAGCTCCGGGACAGGGGGCCTGGAGACCCAGTACTTC. The full variable domain, completed using reference TRBV11-3 and TRBJ2-5, is EAGVVQSPRYKIIEKKQPVAFWCNPISGHNTLYWYLQNLGQGPELLIRYENEEAVDDSQLPKDRFSAERLKGVDSTLKIQPAELGDSAVYLCASSSGTGGLETQYFGPGTRLLVL.

This clone has ten or more counts. The chain has TRBV2 and TRBJ2-1; 7 bases are a match to TRBD2. The CDR3 length is 16 residues. With V trimmed by 7 bases and J by 5 bases, 14 bases remained unmatched. Looked up from germline, CDR1 is SNHLY and CDR2 is FYNNEI. CDR3 protein: CASTPSEREKDNEQFF. CDR3 in DNA: TGTGCCAGCACCCCTTCCGAGCGGGAAAAGGACAATGAGCAGTTCTTC.

This clone is medium-sized within its sample. V usage is TRBV4-3 and J usage is TRBJ1-4; D not resolved. This CDR3 is 19 amino acids long. Deletions cut 1 base from V and 2 bases from J, with 20 bases between. Germline assignment: CDR1 LGHNA and CDR2 YSLEER. CDR3 sequence: CASSQVFLVDSNTNEKLFF. The CDR3 DNA sequence: TGCGCCAGCAGCCAAGTCTTCCTCGTAGACTCCAACACTAATGAAAAACTGTTTTTT.

This clone was detected many times. This chain uses TRBV28 with TRBJ1-4; possibly TRBD1 for D (5 bases). Trimming left V 7 bases short and J 4 bases short, with 16 bases between. CDR3 length: 15 residues. Per the germline V gene, CDR1 is MDHEN and CDR2 is SYDVKM. The CDR3 sequence is CASNSQGSRNEKLFF. CDR3 sequence (DNA): TGTGCCAGCAATTCCCAGGGTTCCCGTAATGAAAAACTGTTTTTT.

This clone was found many times. CDR3 nucleotides: TGTGCCAGCACCGTGGGGGGAAATAGCAATCAGCCCCAGCATTTT. Protein sequence: CASTVGGNSNQPQHF. The chain uses TRBV2 and TRBJ1-5; D might be TRBD1 (5 bases). The CDR3 covers 15 residues. Trimming took 7 bases from V and 0 from J, leaving 13 bases between them. Germline lookup yields CDR1 SNHLY and CDR2 FYNNEI.

This clone was counted between two and nine times. V is TRBV25-1 and J is TRBJ2-5; D might be TRBD2 (5 bases). The germline V and J ends were trimmed by 9 bases and 2 bases, with 16 bases remaining between them. The germline gives CDR1 MGHDK, CDR2 SYGVNS. The CDR3 sequence is 14 residues long. CDR3 in amino acids: CASPFSGGQETQYF. CDR3 nucleotide sequence: TGTGCCAGTCCTTTTTCAGGAGGACAAGAGACCCAGTACTTC.

This clone occurred many times. CDR3 residues: CASSSGQRTTNEKLFF. CDR3 DNA sequence: TGTGCCAGCTCATCCGGACAGCGGACAACTAATGAAAAACTGTTTTTT. The V gene is TRBV18, the J gene TRBJ1-4; D is perhaps TRBD1 (6 bases). V was shortened by 5 bases and J by 0 bases, with 13 bases between the two germline ends. Germline V gives CDR1 KGHSH, CDR2 LQKENI. The CDR3 loop spans 16 amino acids. Using reference TRBV18 and TRBJ1-4 for the parts outside the CDR3, the full variable domain is NAGVMQNPRHLVRRRGQEARLRCSPMKGHSHVYWYRQLPEEGLKFMVYLQKENIIDESGMPKERFSAEFPKEGPSILRIQQVVRGDSAAYFCASSSGQRTTNEKLFFGSGTQLSVL.